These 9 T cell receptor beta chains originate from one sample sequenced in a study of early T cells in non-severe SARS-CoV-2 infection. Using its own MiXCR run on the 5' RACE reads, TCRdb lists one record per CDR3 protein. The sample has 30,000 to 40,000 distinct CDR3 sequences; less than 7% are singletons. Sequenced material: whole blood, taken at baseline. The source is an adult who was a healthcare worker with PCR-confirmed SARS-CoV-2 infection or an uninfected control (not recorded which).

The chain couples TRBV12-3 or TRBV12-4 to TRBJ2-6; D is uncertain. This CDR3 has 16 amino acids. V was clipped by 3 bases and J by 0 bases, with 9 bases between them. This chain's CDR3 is CASSFQARSGANVLTF. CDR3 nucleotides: TGTGCCAGCAGTTTTCAGGCCCGCTCTGGGGCCAACGTCCTGACTTTC.

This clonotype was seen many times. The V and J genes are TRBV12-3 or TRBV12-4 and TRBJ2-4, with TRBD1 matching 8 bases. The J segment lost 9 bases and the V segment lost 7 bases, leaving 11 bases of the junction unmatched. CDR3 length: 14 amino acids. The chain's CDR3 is CASTYGQGISIQYF. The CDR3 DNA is TGTGCCAGCACCTACGGACAGGGAATAAGCATTCAGTACTTC.

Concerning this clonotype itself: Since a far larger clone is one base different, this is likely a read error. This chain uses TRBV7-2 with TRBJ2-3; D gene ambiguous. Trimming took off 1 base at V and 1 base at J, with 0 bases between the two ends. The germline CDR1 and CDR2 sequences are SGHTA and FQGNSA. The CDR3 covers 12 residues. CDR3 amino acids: CASSLGTDTQYF. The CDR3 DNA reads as TGTGCCAGCAGCTTAGGCACAGATACGCAGTATTTT.

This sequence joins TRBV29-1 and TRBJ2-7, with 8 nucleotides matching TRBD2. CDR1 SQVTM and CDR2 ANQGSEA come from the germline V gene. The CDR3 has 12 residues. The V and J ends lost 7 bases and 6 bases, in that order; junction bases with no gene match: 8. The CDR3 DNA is TGCAGCGGAGGAAGCGGGAGTAGCGAGCAGTACTTC. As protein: CSGGSGSSEQYF.

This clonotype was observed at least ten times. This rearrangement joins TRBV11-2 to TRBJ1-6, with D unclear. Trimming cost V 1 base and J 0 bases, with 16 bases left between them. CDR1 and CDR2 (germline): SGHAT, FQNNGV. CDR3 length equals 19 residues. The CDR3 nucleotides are TGTGCCAGCAGCTTAGGTCCAGGTTCCCCCAGCTCCTATAATTCACCCCTCCACTTT. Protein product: CASSLGPGSPSSYNSPLHF.

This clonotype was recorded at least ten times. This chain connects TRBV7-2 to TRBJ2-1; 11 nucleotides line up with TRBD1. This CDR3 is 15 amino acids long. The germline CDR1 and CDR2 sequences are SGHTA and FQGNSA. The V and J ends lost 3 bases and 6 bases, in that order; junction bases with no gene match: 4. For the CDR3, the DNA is TGTGCCAGCAGCTTGGGGACAGGGGGTTTCAATGAGCAGTTCTTC. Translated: CASSLGTGGFNEQFF.

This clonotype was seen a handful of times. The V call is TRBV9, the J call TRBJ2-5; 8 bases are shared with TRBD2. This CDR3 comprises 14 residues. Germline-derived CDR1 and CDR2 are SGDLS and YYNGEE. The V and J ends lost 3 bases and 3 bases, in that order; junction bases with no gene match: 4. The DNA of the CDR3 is TGTGCCAGCAGCGCCGGACTAGCAGAAGAGACCCAGTACTTC. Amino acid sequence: CASSAGLAEETQYF. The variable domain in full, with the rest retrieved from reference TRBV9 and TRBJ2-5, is DSGVTQTPKHLITATGQRVTLRCSPRSGDLSVYWYQQSLDQGLQFLIQYYNGEERAKGNILERFSAQQFPDLHSELNLSSLELGDSALYFCASSAGLAEETQYFGPGTRLLVL.

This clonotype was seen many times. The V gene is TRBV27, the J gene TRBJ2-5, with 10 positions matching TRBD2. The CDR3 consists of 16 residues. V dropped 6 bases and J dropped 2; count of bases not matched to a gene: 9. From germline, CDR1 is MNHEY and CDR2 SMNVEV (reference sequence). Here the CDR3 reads CASSLGAGGPQETQYF. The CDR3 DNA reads TGTGCCAGCAGCCTCGGAGCGGGAGGGCCTCAAGAGACCCAGTACTTC.

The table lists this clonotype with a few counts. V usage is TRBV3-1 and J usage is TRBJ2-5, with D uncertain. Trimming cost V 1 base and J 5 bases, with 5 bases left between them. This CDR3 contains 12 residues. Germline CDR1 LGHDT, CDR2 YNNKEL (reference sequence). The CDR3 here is CASSQARETQYF. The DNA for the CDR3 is TGTGCCAGCAGCCAAGCTCGGGAGACCCAGTACTTC.